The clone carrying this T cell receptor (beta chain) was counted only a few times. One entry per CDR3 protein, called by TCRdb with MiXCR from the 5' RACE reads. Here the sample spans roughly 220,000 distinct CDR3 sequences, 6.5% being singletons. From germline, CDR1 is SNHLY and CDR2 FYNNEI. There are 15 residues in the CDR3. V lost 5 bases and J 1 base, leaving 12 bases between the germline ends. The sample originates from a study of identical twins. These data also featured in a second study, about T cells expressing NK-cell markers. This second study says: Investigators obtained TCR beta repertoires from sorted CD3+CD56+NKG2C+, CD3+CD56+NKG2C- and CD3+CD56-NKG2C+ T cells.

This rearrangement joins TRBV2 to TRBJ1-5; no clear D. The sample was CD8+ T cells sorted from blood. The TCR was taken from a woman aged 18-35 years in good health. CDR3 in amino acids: CASSRLVGSNQPQHF. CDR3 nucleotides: TGTGCCAGCAGTCGCCTAGTGGGAAGCAATCAGCCCCAGCATTTT.